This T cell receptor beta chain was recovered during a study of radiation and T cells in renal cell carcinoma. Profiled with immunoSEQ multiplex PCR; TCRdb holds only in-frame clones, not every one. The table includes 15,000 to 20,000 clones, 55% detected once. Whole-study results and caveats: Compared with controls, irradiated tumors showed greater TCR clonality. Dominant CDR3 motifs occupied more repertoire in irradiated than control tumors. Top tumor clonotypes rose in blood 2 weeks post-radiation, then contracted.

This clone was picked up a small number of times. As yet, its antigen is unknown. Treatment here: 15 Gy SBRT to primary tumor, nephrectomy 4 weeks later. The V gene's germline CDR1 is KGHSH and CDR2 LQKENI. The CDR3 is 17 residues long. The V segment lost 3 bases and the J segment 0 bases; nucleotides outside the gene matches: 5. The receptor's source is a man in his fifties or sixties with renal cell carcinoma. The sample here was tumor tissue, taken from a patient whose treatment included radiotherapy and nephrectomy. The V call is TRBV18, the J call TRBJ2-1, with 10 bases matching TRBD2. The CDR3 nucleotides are TGTGCCAGCTCACCTCGGACTAGCGGAAGCTCCTACAATGAGCAGTTCTTC. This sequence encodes CASSPRTSGSSYNEQFF.